The 20 T cell receptor beta chains reported below all come from one sample, sequenced in a study of identical twins. TCRdb itself ran the 5' RACE reads through MiXCR, one entry per CDR3 protein. Of 500,000 to 700,000 distinct CDR3 sequences listed, about 7.6% are singletons. These same data were also listed under a study on yellow fever vaccine responses in identical twins.

The sample was PBMCs. These receptors were taken from a woman under 30 in good health.

This chain joins TRBV5-6 and TRBJ1-2; D gene unclear. In germline, CDR1 is SGHDT, CDR2 YYEEEE. The germline V and J ends were trimmed by 0 bases and 4 bases, with 7 bases remaining between them. The CDR3 length is 13 residues. CDR3 loop: CASSLVKIYGYTF. The CDR3 DNA is TGTGCCAGCAGCTTGGTGAAGATCTATGGCTACACCTTC.

This clonotype has only a few counts. The chain couples TRBV19 to TRBJ2-3, with 8 positions matching TRBD1. The CDR3 loop spans 14 amino acids. In germline, CDR1 is LNHDA, CDR2 SQIVND (reference sequence). The ends lost 7 bases at V and 5 bases at J; junction bases unmatched: 8. CDR3 residues: CASMEDRAVDTQYF. The CDR3 bases are TGTGCCAGTATGGAGGACAGGGCTGTAGATACGCAGTATTTT. The full variable domain, rest sourced from reference TRBV19 and TRBJ2-3, is DGGITQSPKYLFRKEGQNVTLSCEQNLNHDAMYWYRQDPGQGLRLIYYSQIVNDFQKGDIAEGYSVSREKKESFPLTVTSAQKNPTAFYLCASMEDRAVDTQYFGPGTRLTVL.

This clonotype was detected only a few times. The chain has TRBV27 and TRBJ2-3, with 11 bases identical to TRBD1. The CDR3 totals 16 residues. The germline CDR1 and CDR2 sequences are MNHEY and SMNVEV (reference sequence). Losses at the gene ends were 1 base for V and 6 bases for J; bases not matched to a gene: 6. Here the CDR3 DNA reads TGTGCCAGCAGTTTATTATGGACAGGGGGCCTGGATACGCAGTATTTT. Translating gives CASSLLWTGGLDTQYF.

A word on this clonotype: At one end, the junction sequence differs from germline, possibly due to a read error. The J gene is TRBJ2-7, the V gene TRBV5-1; 10 bases agree with TRBD2. This CDR3 has 18 amino acids. Germline CDR1 reads SGHRS; CDR2 reads YFSETQ. In DNA form, the CDR3 reads TGCACCAGCAGCTTGGTGGCAATCTCTAGCGGGGGAACCTACGAGCAGTACTTC. This sequence encodes CTSSLVAISSGGTYEQYF.

This clonotype was seen ten or more times. The V and J genes are TRBV4-1 and TRBJ1-2; a weak D match, TRBD1 (6 bases). The V end lost 5 bases, the J end lost 6 bases, and 13 bases lay between the germline ends. CDR3 size: 13 residues. CDR1 and CDR2 (germline): MGHRA, YSYEKL. As DNA, the CDR3 is TGCGCCAGCAGCTCACAGGGTTTTCATGGCTACACCTTC. Encoded protein: CASSSQGFHGYTF.

The rearrangement joins TRBV19 to TRBJ1-5; possibly TRBD1 for D (5 bases). Trimming stripped 1 base from V and 9 bases from J, with 16 bases between. CDR3 length: 15 amino acids. The V gene's germline CDR1 is LNHDA and CDR2 SQIVND (reference sequence). The CDR3 coding sequence is TGTGCCAGTAGTATAGGCGGGCAGGGAAGGCCGCCCCAGCATTTT. As protein: CASSIGGQGRPPQHF.

V and J are TRBV11-2 and TRBJ2-5; 7 positions match TRBD2. With V trimmed by 4 bases and J by 3 bases, 2 bases remained unmatched. This CDR3 contains 13 residues. The germline V gene has CDR1 SGHAT and CDR2 FQNNGV. CDR3 loop: CASSYAGEETQYF. The CDR3 DNA is TGTGCCAGCAGCTATGCGGGGGAAGAGACCCAGTACTTC.

The gene calls are TRBV27 and TRBJ2-1; the match to TRBD1 covers 10 bases. The CDR3 is 15 residues long. Losses at the gene ends were 3 bases for V and 4 bases for J; bases not matched to a gene: 3. Germline CDR1 reads MNHEY; CDR2 reads SMNVEV (reference sequence). The CDR3 DNA sequence: TGTGCCAGCAGTTTCGGACAGGGGGAATACAATGAGCAGTTCTTC. Translation gives CASSFGQGEYNEQFF.

This clonotype was observed many times. The chain joins TRBV28 to TRBJ2-1; possible D gene TRBD1, 5 bases. Trimming removed 1 base from V and 4 bases from J, with 14 bases in between. From germline, CDR1 is MDHEN and CDR2 SYDVKM. CDR3 size: 16 residues. This CDR3 is CASSLFADRIYNEQFF. The CDR3 DNA follows: TGTGCCAGCAGTTTATTCGCCGACAGAATATACAATGAGCAGTTCTTC.

Regarding this clonotype: The junction departs from the called germline gene at one end, perhaps through a read error. V usage is TRBV3-1 and J usage is TRBJ2-3, with D uncertain. The germline gives CDR1 LGHDT, CDR2 YNNKEL (reference sequence). CDR3 length: 15 amino acids. In DNA, the CDR3 is TGTGCCTGCAGCCAATTGAGAGAGTACACAGATACGCAGTATTTT. It is translated as CACSQLREYTDTQYF.

Only a few counts were recorded for this clonotype. CDR3: CSVDSLAFSTDTQYF. CDR3 nucleotides: TGCAGCGTTGATTCGTTAGCGTTTAGCACAGATACGCAGTATTTT. The rearrangement uses TRBV29-1 and TRBJ2-3; weak D call: TRBD2 (5 bases). From germline, CDR1 is SQVTM and CDR2 ANQGSEA. This CDR3 region has 15 residues. Between the trimmed V and J ends, which lost 3 bases and 0 bases, there was a span of 13 bases.

This clonotype occurred a few times. The CDR3 DNA is TGTGCCAGCAGCTTATTTGGCTACGAGCAGTACGTC. Amino acids: CASSLFGYEQYV. The chain uses TRBV11-2 and TRBJ2-7; no firm D call. Trimming removed 2 bases from V and 3 bases from J, with 5 bases in between. Germline CDR1 is SGHAT and CDR2 is FQNNGV. This CDR3 contains 12 residues.

This clonotype was seen a few times. CDR3 residues: CASTAGTSGGNEQFF. The CDR3 DNA reads as TGTGCCAGCACCGCCGGGACTAGCGGCGGCAATGAGCAGTTCTTC. V gene TRBV6-1 combines with J gene TRBJ2-1, with 11 bases fitting TRBD2. The V gene end was trimmed by 7 bases and the J gene end by 6 bases; junction bases not matched to a gene: 8. The germline gives CDR1 MNHNS, CDR2 SASEGT. CDR3 length: 15 amino acids.

This clonotype was counted a few times. The V gene is TRBV16, the J gene TRBJ2-2; possibly TRBD1 for D (6 bases). The V end lost 8 bases, the J end lost 2 bases, and 9 bases lay between the germline ends. CDR3 size: 13 residues. CDR1 and CDR2 from the germline V gene are KGHSY and FQNENV. CDR3 sequence (DNA): TGTGCCAGCGGACAGTATAACACCGGGGAGCTGTTTTTT. It encodes CASGQYNTGELFF.

The chain combines TRBV29-1 with TRBJ2-1; TRBD2 matches 7 bases. The CDR3 loop spans 14 amino acids. V lost 2 bases, J lost 3 bases, and 4 bases stayed unmatched. CDR1 and CDR2 from the germline V gene are SQVTM and ANQGSEA. CDR3 sequence: CSVEIPSGYNEQFF. The CDR3 region has the DNA TGCAGCGTTGAAATACCTAGCGGCTACAATGAGCAGTTCTTC.

Ten or more counts support this clonotype. V usage is TRBV20-1 and J usage is TRBJ1-6; D ambiguous. V was trimmed by 7 bases and J by 7 bases, leaving 14 bases between them. Germline loops: CDR1 DFQATT, CDR2 SNEGSKA (reference sequence). The length of the CDR3 is 13 residues. The CDR3 reads CSGRKNINSPLHF. CDR3 DNA: TGCAGTGGTCGAAAGAATATCAATTCACCCCTCCACTTT.

Ten or more counts support this clonotype. V gene TRBV24-1 combines with J gene TRBJ2-1; 14 bases are shared with TRBD2. Germline V lookup: CDR1 KGHDR, CDR2 SFDVKD. This CDR3 is 17 amino acids long. V was clipped by 4 bases and J by 8 bases; unmatched bases: 9. The CDR3 nucleotides read TGTGCCACCAGTGAGCGCGGGACTAGCGGGAGTTTCGATGAGCAGTTCTTC. Protein sequence: CATSERGTSGSFDEQFF.

Only a few counts were recorded for this clonotype. J is TRBJ2-5 and V is TRBV15; D may be TRBD2 (5 bases). The germline V gene has CDR1 LNHNV and CDR2 YYDKDF (reference sequence). The V end was cut by 1 base, the J end by 2 bases, with 11 bases between. CDR3 length equals 15 residues. The CDR3 sequence is CATSRVLRDQETQYF. CDR3 bases: TGTGCCACCAGCAGAGTCCTCCGGGATCAAGAGACCCAGTACTTC.

This chain connects TRBV3-1 to TRBJ1-4; no firm D call. The length of the CDR3 is 14 residues. V dropped 0 bases and J dropped 7 bases, with 9 bases sitting between them. CDR1 and CDR2 from the germline V gene are LGHDT and YNNKEL (reference sequence). In nucleotides, the CDR3 is TGTGCCAGCAGCCAAGAGGGCAGGCCTGAAAAACTGTTTTTT. The encoded protein is CASSQEGRPEKLFF.

There are a few counts of this clonotype. Here the CDR3 reads CSAPQGQGAKEQYF. For the CDR3, the DNA is TGCAGTGCTCCCCAGGGACAGGGGGCGAAAGAGCAGTACTTC. The chain has TRBV20-1 and TRBJ2-7, with 12 bases lining up with TRBD1. The germline V gene encodes CDR1 DFQATT and CDR2 SNEGSKA (reference sequence). The CDR3 consists of 14 residues. With 5 bases clipped from V and 7 bases from J, the junction kept 9 bases outside the gene matches.